The 27 T cell receptor beta chains listed next were all sequenced from one sample in a study of T-cell reconstitution after alpha-beta-depleted transplantation in children. The TCRbeta library incorporated unique molecular identifiers. TCRdb passed the PCR reads through MiXCR, listing each CDR3 protein once. This sample has over 200,000 distinct CDR3 sequences; approximately 10% occur once, and the top ten carry roughly 30%. The sequenced sample was PBMCs, obtained before TCRalphabeta/CD19-depleted stem cell transplant. These receptors all come from a child less than two years old with acute myeloid leukemia, due to receive a stem cell transplant.

This clonotype has at least ten counts. This chain joins TRBV20-1 and TRBJ2-2, with 7 nucleotides matching TRBD2. Germline V gene lookup returns CDR1 DFQATT and CDR2 SNEGSKA (reference sequence). V lost 3 bases to trimming and J lost 1 base; unmatched junction nucleotides: 2. CDR3 length: 14 residues. The CDR3 sequence is CSASGRLNTGELFF. CDR3 nucleotide sequence: TGCAGTGCTAGCGGGAGGCTGAACACCGGGGAGCTGTTTTTT.

This clonotype has ten or more counts. The V gene is TRBV12-3 or TRBV12-4, the J gene TRBJ2-2; 7 bases agree with TRBD1. The CDR3 extends over 16 amino acids. The V gene end was trimmed by 2 bases and the J gene end by 4 bases; junction bases not matched to a gene: 7. CDR3 in DNA: TGTGCCAGCAGTTTACCCGGGACAGCGGCCACCGGGGAGCTGTTTTTT. Encoded protein: CASSLPGTAATGELFF.

This clonotype showed up many times. The rearrangement uses TRBV20-1 and TRBJ2-1; TRBD2 matches at 8 bases. Trimming took 5 bases from V and 3 from J; bases not matched to a gene: 9. Germline CDR1 reads DFQATT; CDR2 reads SNEGSKA (reference sequence). This CDR3 region has 15 residues. Written as DNA, the CDR3 is TGCAGTGCTGGAAAACTAGCGGAAGACTACAATGAGCAGTTCTTC. This encodes CSAGKLAEDYNEQFF.

This clonotype has ten or more counts. The J gene is TRBJ1-5, the V gene TRBV27, with D tentatively TRBD1 (6 bases). The length of the CDR3 is 13 residues. The germline CDR1 and CDR2 sequences are MNHEY and SMNVEV (reference sequence). Trimming shortened V by 6 bases and J by 3 bases, and 9 bases separated the two germline ends. Written as DNA, the CDR3 is TGTGCCAGCAGAGGACAGCCCAATCAGCCCCAGCATTTT. Amino acid sequence: CASRGQPNQPQHF.

This clonotype was detected many times. V gene TRBV5-1 combines with J gene TRBJ1-5; D not certain. Per the germline V gene, CDR1 is SGHRS and CDR2 is YFSETQ. There are 13 residues in the CDR3. The V end lost 2 bases, the J end lost 4 bases, and 7 bases lay between the germline ends. The CDR3 spells CASSFAGNQPQHF. The DNA for the CDR3 is TGCGCCAGCAGCTTCGCCGGGAATCAGCCCCAGCATTTT.

This clonotype was observed at least ten times. The rearrangement uses TRBV6-5 and TRBJ2-4, with 11 bases matching TRBD2. Germline V gene data show CDR1 as MNHEY and CDR2 as SVGAGI. Unmatched junction bases numbered 4, after V lost 0 bases and J lost 6 bases. The CDR3 has 16 amino acids. The CDR3 DNA follows: TGTGCCAGCAGTTACTCGAGGGGGACTAGCGGAAACATTCAGTACTTC. Amino acid sequence: CASSYSRGTSGNIQYF.

This clonotype came up many times. The rearrangement joins TRBV28 to TRBJ1-2; TRBD1 is a possible D gene (5 bases). V was cut by 6 bases and J by 2 bases, with 13 bases left in between. Germline-derived CDR1 and CDR2 are MDHEN and SYDVKM. The CDR3 runs to 14 residues. The CDR3 loop reads CASRGTGENYGYTF. CDR3 nucleotide sequence: TGTGCCAGCAGAGGGACCGGCGAGAACTATGGCTACACCTTC.

Ten or more counts support this clonotype. The chain employs TRBV3-1 and TRBJ2-7; tentative D call: TRBD2 (5 bases). The CDR3 totals 12 residues. The V end lost 1 base, the J end lost 5 bases, and 6 bases lay between the germline ends. CDR1 is LGHDT and CDR2 is YNNKEL in the germline V gene (reference sequence). The CDR3 DNA reads TGTGCCAGCAGCCAAGTGGAGGACGAGCAGTACTTC. This encodes CASSQVEDEQYF.

This clonotype has ten or more counts. This sequence joins TRBV20-1 and TRBJ2-1; perhaps D is TRBD1 or TRBD2 (6 bases each). There are 14 residues in the CDR3. Germline assignment: CDR1 DFQATT and CDR2 SNEGSKA (reference sequence). The V end was cut by 1 base, the J end by 8 bases, with 15 bases between. The CDR3 protein is CSARVPGAWDEQFF. The DNA for the CDR3 is TGCAGTGCTAGAGTCCCGGGGGCTTGGGATGAGCAGTTCTTC.

The sample holds many counts of this clonotype. V and J are TRBV23-1 and TRBJ2-1; the match to TRBD2 covers 10 bases. TRBV23-1 carries the ORF label, with uncertain function. This CDR3 is built from 19 residues. The V segment lost 0 bases and the J segment 5 bases; nucleotides outside the gene matches: 13. The DNA for the CDR3 is TGCGCCAGCAGTCAATCGGGGTTATCTAGCGGGGGCATCGACAATGAGCAGTTCTTC. It encodes CASSQSGLSSGGIDNEQFF.

The chain couples TRBV10-1 to TRBJ2-7; 8 bases are shared with TRBD2. V lost 4 bases and J lost 0; bases outside the gene matches: 8. The CDR3 spans 16 residues. Germline V gene lookup returns CDR1 WNHNN and CDR2 SYGVQD (reference sequence). Written as DNA, the CDR3 is TGCGCCAGCAGTGGACAAAGCGGGAGTGGCTCCTACGAGCAGTACTTC. The encoded protein is CASSGQSGSGSYEQYF.

This clonotype was seen at least ten times. The gene calls are TRBV4-2 and TRBJ2-7, with TRBD2 matching over 7 bases. V shed 0 bases, J shed 3 bases, and the junction held 8 bases outside the gene matches. The CDR3 runs to 16 residues. Germline-derived CDR1 and CDR2 are LGHNA and YNFKEQ. The CDR3 spells CASSQDPEGGSYEQYF. The CDR3 DNA is TGTGCCAGCAGCCAAGATCCGGAGGGAGGGAGCTACGAGCAGTACTTC.

As regards this clonotype: One base away lies a much larger clone, so this may be a sequencing read error. The chain links TRBV20-1 to TRBJ2-1, with TRBD2 as a possible D gene (5 bases). The J call may be mistaken, given a closer DNA end match to TRBJ2-7. CDR1 is DFQATT and CDR2 is SNEGSKA in the germline V gene (reference sequence). This CDR3 has 11 residues. The CDR3 sequence: CSATNREEQYF. The CDR3, as DNA: TGCAGTGCCACCAATAGGGAGGAGCAGTACTTC.

This clonotype has a count of ten or more. The CDR3 DNA reads TGTGCCAGCTCGCAGATACAGGGGAACACTGAAGCTTTCTTT. Protein product: CASSQIQGNTEAFF. V and J are TRBV18 and TRBJ1-1; a weak D match, TRBD1 (6 bases). Germline V gene lookup returns CDR1 KGHSH and CDR2 LQKENI. The CDR3 spans 14 residues. V was pared by 6 bases and J by 1 base, with 12 bases between.

This clonotype appeared many times. The V and J genes are TRBV5-1 and TRBJ2-3, with a possible D match to TRBD1 (5 bases). Germline assignment: CDR1 SGHRS and CDR2 YFSETQ. The CDR3 totals 14 residues. V lost 0 bases and J lost 4, with 9 bases in between. The CDR3 reads CASSLGVGADTQYF. CDR3 in DNA: TGCGCCAGCAGCTTGGGTGTAGGGGCAGATACGCAGTATTTT.

The table lists this clonotype with many counts. The chain links TRBV5-1 to TRBJ2-2, with D possibly matching TRBD1 (6 bases). The CDR3 covers 16 residues. CDR1 and CDR2 (germline): SGHRS, YFSETQ. Trimming removed 4 bases at V and 0 bases at J, with 13 bases between. The CDR3 reads CASSLTGTTNTGELFF. Written as DNA, the CDR3 is TGCGCCAGCAGCCTAACCGGGACAACGAACACCGGGGAGCTGTTTTTT. Based on the CDR3 plus reference TRBV5-1 and TRBJ2-2, the full variable domain is KAGVTQTPRYLIKTRGQQVTLSCSPISGHRSVSWYQQTPGQGLQFLFEYFSETQRNKGNFPGRFSGRQFSNSRSEMNVSTLELGDSALYLCASSLTGTTNTGELFFGEGSRLTVL.

This clonotype was observed at least ten times. The chain uses TRBV25-1 and TRBJ2-1; D might be TRBD2 (5 bases). The CDR3 contains 14 residues. The V end lost 3 bases, the J end lost 10 bases, and 16 bases lay between the germline ends. The germline gives CDR1 MGHDK, CDR2 SYGVNS. CDR3 sequence (DNA): TGTGCCAGCAGTGACCTCACTAGAAGTTGGGAGCAGTTCTTC. Amino acid sequence: CASSDLTRSWEQFF.

This clonotype was observed at least ten times. The CDR3 here is CSARDWTVATRANYGYTF. The DNA of the CDR3 is TGCAGTGCTAGAGATTGGACCGTGGCAACTCGAGCTAACTATGGCTACACCTTC. The chain joins TRBV20-1 to TRBJ1-2; the D is unclear. The CDR3 loop spans 18 amino acids. CDR1 DFQATT and CDR2 SNEGSKA come from the germline V gene (reference sequence). Trimming stripped 0 bases from V and 0 bases from J, with 20 bases between.

This clonotype has a count of ten or more. The gene calls are TRBV5-1 and TRBJ2-6, with 7 bases matching TRBD2. Germline assignment: CDR1 SGHRS and CDR2 YFSETQ. The CDR3 has 16 residues. V was clipped by 4 bases and J by 4 bases; unmatched bases: 8. CDR3 amino acids: CASSLELALGANVLTF. The CDR3 DNA follows: TGCGCCAGCAGCCTCGAACTAGCGCTCGGGGCCAACGTCCTGACTTTC.

This clonotype appeared many times. The gene calls are TRBV5-1 and TRBJ2-7; D possibly corresponds to TRBD2 (5 bases). Trimming cost V 0 bases and J 3 bases, with 7 bases left between them. The CDR3 length is 13 residues. Germline V CDR1 and CDR2: SGHRS, YFSETQ. The CDR3 DNA is TGCGCCAGCAGCTTGGCCGAGGGCTACGAGCAGTACTTC. This gives the protein CASSLAEGYEQYF.

This clonotype has a count of ten or more. The chain uses TRBV9 and TRBJ1-4; tentatively, D is TRBD1 (5 bases). Germline CDR1 and CDR2: SGDLS and YYNGEE. V lost 3 bases, J lost 5 bases, and 17 bases lay in between. This CDR3 is 16 amino acids long. The CDR3 region is CASSARPGGANEKLFF. The CDR3 bases are TGTGCCAGCAGCGCCCGGCCGGGGGGTGCAAATGAAAAACTGTTTTTT.

The genes are TRBV11-2 and TRBJ2-1; 9 bases line up with TRBD2. The junction had 11 bases not matched to a gene; V was cut back by 5 bases and J by 9 bases. CDR3 length: 15 amino acids. Germline loops: CDR1 SGHAT, CDR2 FQNNGV. The CDR3 region has the DNA TGTGCCAGCAGCCCGACTAGCGGCCCAACGGGTGAGCAGTTCTTC. Its translation: CASSPTSGPTGEQFF.

This clonotype was seen repeatedly, ten times or more. The J gene is TRBJ2-2, the V gene TRBV7-2, with TRBD1 identical over 7 bases. The germline CDR1 and CDR2 sequences are SGHTA and FQGNSA. The CDR3 spans 16 residues. J gave up 2 bases and V 2 bases, and 5 bases lay outside the gene matches. In DNA, the CDR3 is TGTGCCAGCAGCTTAAAGGGGACAGCAAACACCGGGGAGCTGTTTTTT. It is translated as CASSLKGTANTGELFF.

This clonotype has a count of ten or more. The CDR3 spells CSALKQAGAGEQYF. CDR3 DNA: TGCAGTGCTCTAAAACAAGCGGGGGCGGGGGAGCAGTACTTC. This rearrangement joins TRBV20-1 to TRBJ2-7, with 8 bases that match TRBD2. Germline V lookup: CDR1 DFQATT, CDR2 SNEGSKA (reference sequence). The CDR3 consists of 14 residues. V lost 5 bases and J lost 7; bases outside the gene matches: 13.

Many counts were recorded for this clonotype. V usage is TRBV5-1 and J usage is TRBJ1-1; D gene unclear. The CDR3 is 15 residues long. The V end lost 0 bases, the J end lost 5 bases, and 14 bases lay between the germline ends. Looked up from germline, CDR1 is SGHRS and CDR2 is YFSETQ. CDR3 amino acids: CASSLEGRTGTEAFF. CDR3 DNA sequence: TGCGCCAGCAGCTTGGAGGGCAGGACGGGGACTGAAGCTTTCTTT.

This clonotype was counted ten times or more. The chain recombines TRBV6-1 with TRBJ2-7; D assignment may be TRBD1 or TRBD2 (5 bases each). Germline assignment: CDR1 MNHNS and CDR2 SASEGT. The CDR3 consists of 13 residues. Trimming removed 8 bases at V and 0 bases at J, with 11 bases between. The CDR3 bases are TGTGCCAGCGGGGGACGGGACTCCTACGAGCAGTACTTC. It encodes CASGGRDSYEQYF.

This clonotype has ten or more counts. This chain links TRBV28 with TRBJ2-3; 8 positions agree with TRBD2. This CDR3 is built from 16 residues. Germline V gene data show CDR1 as MDHEN and CDR2 as SYDVKM. V was pared by 6 bases and J by 8 bases, with 16 bases of the junction left unmatched. The CDR3 region has the DNA TGTGCCAGCAGCCCCGGGCGGACCGGTGCGGGAGGTACGCAGTATTTT. It codes for CASSPGRTGAGGTQYF.